These T cell receptor beta chains were read from a single sample in a study of CD8 T cells in ankylosing spondylitis. TCRdb redid the calling of the 5' RACE reads with MiXCR, one entry per CDR3 protein. The repertoire holds approximately 290,000 distinct CDR3 sequences, with around 20% as singletons. What was sequenced was blood, either unsorted or a sorted T cell fraction (not recorded which). Receptor source: a female donor with ankylosing spondylitis or in good health (not recorded which). Each CDR3 is given with its conserved first and last residue. The D gene is left open where the match is weak. Clone sizes are given selectively: once, few, many, or a class where the clone is expanded.

clone size	V gene	CDR3 length	D gene	J gene	CDR3 DNA	CDR3 protein
once	TRBV7-9	17	TRBD2	TRBJ2-2	TGTGCCAGCAGCGTCCCCATTGGGGGAGGGGTCACCGGGGAGCTGTTTTTT	CASSVPIGGGVTGELFF
-	TRBV5-1	18	-	TRBJ2-1	TGCGCCAGCAGCTTGGAGGCTTTGTACGGGAGTCCCTACAATGAGCAGTTCTTC	CASSLEALYGSPYNEQFF
few	TRBV20-1	16	-	TRBJ2-1	TGCAGTGCTAGCCCACCCCTAGCGCCCTCCTACAATGAGCAGTTCTTC	CSASPPLAPSYNEQFF
-	TRBV20-1	10	-	TRBJ2-1	TGCAGTGCCTATCAATATGAGCAGTTCTTC	CSAYQYEQFF
-	TRBV7-2	11	-	TRBJ2-7	TGTGCCAGCAGCCCCCTCTACGAGCAGTACTTC	CASSPLYEQYF
few	TRBV11-2	15	TRBD2	TRBJ2-1	TGTGCCAGCAGCTCGGGACTAGCGGTAGACAATGAGCAGTTCTTC	CASSSGLAVDNEQFF
-	TRBV7-6	15	TRBD2	TRBJ2-1	TGTGTCAGCAGCAACTACGCGGGAGTCTACAATGAGCAGTTCTTC	CVSSNYAGVYNEQFF
-	TRBV7-1	16	TRBD2	TRBJ2-3	TGTGCCAGCAGTCCTGGACTAGCGGAGTGGGCGGATACGCAGTATTTT	CASSPGLAEWADTQYF
-	TRBV11-2	18	TRBD2	TRBJ2-7	TGTGCCAGCAGCTTTTTGCCGGGACTAGCGGGAGACCCCTACGAGCAGTACTTC	CASSFLPGLAGDPYEQYF
few	TRBV6-1	14	TRBD2	TRBJ2-1	TGTGCCAGCATCCTAGCGGGAGGCGGCAATGAGCAGTTCTTC	CASILAGGGNEQFF
-	TRBV20-1	12	-	TRBJ2-7	TGCAGTGCCACGGACAGAACCTACGAGCAGTACTTC	CSATDRTYEQYF
few	TRBV20-1	15	-	TRBJ2-2	TGCAGTGCGTGCCTCGGACTACCAAACACCGGGGAGCTGTTTTTT	CSACLGLPNTGELFF
few	TRBV5-1	15	TRBD2	TRBJ2-7	TGCGCCAGCAGGCCTGGGGGGGGGGACCTCCACGAGCAGTACTTC	CASRPGGGDLHEQYF
-	TRBV20-1	15	-	TRBJ2-3	TGCAGTGCTACCGCACTAGCTAGGATAGAAGATACGCAGTATTTT	CSATALARIEDTQYF
few	TRBV11-2	15	TRBD1	TRBJ2-3	TGTGCCAGCAGCTCCTGGACAGGGGATCAGGATACGCAGTATTTT	CASSSWTGDQDTQYF
-	TRBV15	15	-	TRBJ2-5	TGTGCCACCAGCGGAGCCCGGGACTCTCAAGAGACCCAGTACTTC	CATSGARDSQETQYF
-	TRBV9	20	-	TRBJ2-2	TGTGCCAGCAGCGGGGGCCAAACAGGGGTGCAGCGGGGGATCACCGGGGAGCTGTTTTTT	CASSGGQTGVQRGITGELFF
-	TRBV18	14	-	TRBJ2-5	TGTGCCAGCTCACCACCTCCAGTACCAGAGACCCAGTACTTC	CASSPPPVPETQYF
few	TRBV9	16	TRBD1	TRBJ2-7	TGTGCCAGCAGCGAAAACCCGGGACAGGGGCGCTACGAGCAGTACTTC	CASSENPGQGRYEQYF
few	TRBV24-1	15	-	TRBJ2-3	TGTGCCACCAGTGACCTCGGTGGAAGCACAGATACGCAGTATTTT	CATSDLGGSTDTQYF
-	TRBV12-2	17	-	TRBJ2-7	TGTGCAAGTCGCTTGGGACTAGCGGGAGGGCCTTCGGGCGAGCAGTACTTC	CASRLGLAGGPSGEQYF
-	TRBV5-1	16	TRBD2	TRBJ2-5	TGCGCCAGCAGCAGGGGACTAGCGGGAGAGGAAGAGACCCAGTACTTC	CASSRGLAGEEETQYF
-	TRBV6-2/TRBV6-3	11	-	TRBJ2-1	TGTGCCAGCAACAGGGCTGGTGAGCAGTTCTTC	CASNRAGEQFF
-	TRBV20-1	13	-	TRBJ1-4	TGCAGTGCTACACAGGGCGGGGGAGAAAAACTGTTTTTT	CSATQGGGEKLFF
-	TRBV7-9	15	TRBD1	TRBJ2-3	TGTGCCAGCAGCCGCCTCGGGACAGGGGAAGATACGCAGTATTTT	CASSRLGTGEDTQYF
-	TRBV19	15	-	TRBJ2-7	TGTGCCAGTAGTATCACAGGGAAGCAGTCCTACGAGCAGTACTTC	CASSITGKQSYEQYF
few	TRBV6-5	13	-	TRBJ2-7	TGTGCCAGCAGTTACAGACGCCCCTACGAGCAGTACTTC	CASSYRRPYEQYF
-	TRBV12-3/TRBV12-4	14	TRBD1	TRBJ1-4	TGTGCCAGCAGTTGGGACAGGACGGAAGAAAAACTGTTTTTT	CASSWDRTEEKLFF
-	TRBV20-1	14	TRBD2	TRBJ2-2	TGCAGTGCTAGTACTAGCGAGAACACCGGGGAGCTGTTTTTT	CSASTSENTGELFF
few	TRBV20-1	15	-	TRBJ2-3	TGCAGTGCTAGAGCCCCCCCGGGAGCTCAAGATACGCAGTATTTT	CSARAPPGAQDTQYF
many	TRBV29-1	12	-	TRBJ1-1	TGCAGCGTTGTGATCCAGAACACTGAAGCTTTCTTT	CSVVIQNTEAFF
many	TRBV20-1	14	TRBD1	TRBJ2-3	TGCAGTGCTAGGAGGGACAGGGTGGCAGATACGCAGTATTTT	CSARRDRVADTQYF
few	TRBV6-2/TRBV6-3	11	-	TRBJ2-7	TGTGCCAGCACCAGTAGTTACGAGCAGTACTTC	CASTSSYEQYF
-	TRBV20-1	15	TRBD2	TRBJ2-3	TGCAGTGCTGCCCGGGGGGGAGCGGGCACAGATACGCAGTATTTT	CSAARGGAGTDTQYF
few	TRBV6-1	14	-	TRBJ2-5	TGTGCCAGCAGTGGGGGGGGACAGAAAGAGACCCAGTACTTC	CASSGGGQKETQYF
few	TRBV20-1	13	-	TRBJ2-1	TGCAGTGCTAGAGTTCTTTCCTACAATGAGCAGTTCTTC	CSARVLSYNEQFF
many	TRBV29-1	12	-	TRBJ1-4	TGCAGCGTTGCACAGAATAATGAAAAACTGTTTTTT	CSVAQNNEKLFF
-	TRBV27	15	-	TRBJ1-2	TGTGCCATCGGTGCCTCCCTGGGCACAAACTATGGCTACACCTTC	CAIGASLGTNYGYTF
few	TRBV4-2	17	-	TRBJ2-3	TGTGCCAGCAGCCAAGGTGTCGGCCAGGGGATCACAGATACGCAGTATTTT	CASSQGVGQGITDTQYF
many	TRBV4-3	13	-	TRBJ2-7	TGCGCCAGCAGCCACGGGAATACCTACGAGCAGTACTTC	CASSHGNTYEQYF
-	TRBV20-1	16	TRBD2	TRBJ2-3	TGCAGTGCTAGAGATTTGCGGGAGGCGCGGACAGATACGCAGTATTTT	CSARDLREARTDTQYF
few	TRBV10-2	14	-	TRBJ2-1	TGCGCCAGCAGTGCGGGGAGGCAAACCAATGAGCAGTTCTTC	CASSAGRQTNEQFF
-	TRBV9	17	-	TRBJ2-1	TGTGCCAGCAGCGTAGCTCCCTCCATGATCTCCTACAATGAGCAGTTCTTC	CASSVAPSMISYNEQFF
few	TRBV5-5	14	-	TRBJ1-4	TGTGCCAGCAGCCTGGGGGCGAAGTCTGAAAAACTGTTTTTT	CASSLGAKSEKLFF
many	TRBV20-1	15	-	TRBJ1-6	TGCAGTGCTAGAGATCGACGGAAGAATAATTCACCCCTCCACTTT	CSARDRRKNNSPLHF
few	TRBV6-1	12	-	TRBJ1-1	TGTGCCAGCCACCGGGACGTCACTGAAGCTTTCTTT	CASHRDVTEAFF
few	TRBV4-3	17	TRBD1	TRBJ2-6	TGCGCCAGCAGCCAAGATTCAGGGACAGGACGAATGGGCGTCCTGACTTTC	CASSQDSGTGRMGVLTF
-	TRBV27	15	TRBD2	TRBJ2-1	TGTGCCAGCAGTCCAGGGACTAGCGGGAGCAATGAGCAGTTCTTC	CASSPGTSGSNEQFF
-	TRBV5-1	16	-	TRBJ2-1	TGCGCCAGCAGCTTCCGCCAAACGGGGGTGTACAATGAGCAGTTCTTC	CASSFRQTGVYNEQFF
-	TRBV6-2/TRBV6-3	13	-	TRBJ2-7	TGTGCCAGCAGTCGGACAGCCTCCTACGAGCAGTACTTC	CASSRTASYEQYF
-	TRBV5-1	14	-	TRBJ2-7	TGCGCCAGCAGGGACCTTAGCGCCTCCTACGAGCAGTACTTC	CASRDLSASYEQYF
few	TRBV6-5	16	TRBD1	TRBJ2-7	TGTGCCAGCAGTTATGGATTCTTGACAGGGGAGAACGAGCAGTACTTC	CASSYGFLTGENEQYF
few	TRBV12-5	15	TRBD2	TRBJ2-2	TGTGCTAGTGGTTTGGGACTAGCGGGCACCGGGGAGCTGTTTTTT	CASGLGLAGTGELFF
many	TRBV13	15	-	TRBJ2-2	TGTGCCAGCAGCCCGCTGGACCGAAACACCGGGGAGCTGTTTTTT	CASSPLDRNTGELFF
-	TRBV12-3/TRBV12-4	11	-	TRBJ2-4	TGTGCCAGCAGTCTTACAAACATTCAGTACTTC	CASSLTNIQYF
many	TRBV4-3	15	-	TRBJ2-1	TGCGCCAGCAGCCAAGAACTCCACAGATCCAATGAGCAGTTCTTC	CASSQELHRSNEQFF
-	TRBV29-1	13	-	TRBJ1-1	TGCAGCGTGCGAGGCCGGGCGAGCACTGAAGCTTTCTTT	CSVRGRASTEAFF
-	TRBV7-2	16	-	TRBJ1-4	TGTGCCAGCAGATTAGCCTGGACGATGTCAAGTGAAAAACTGTTTTTT	CASRLAWTMSSEKLFF
few	TRBV11-3	13	-	TRBJ2-2	TGTGCCAGCAGCTTAGACCGGTCCGGGGAGCTGTTTTTT	CASSLDRSGELFF
-	TRBV18	13	-	TRBJ2-7	TGTGCCAGCTCACCCGTCGGTACCTACGAGCAGTACTTC	CASSPVGTYEQYF